The 32 T cell receptor beta chains given below trace back to one sample, sequenced in a study of T cell repertoires in cytomegalovirus infection. TCRdb passed the reads through MiXCR, listing each CDR3 protein once. Here the sample spans a few hundred thousand distinct CDR3 sequences, roughly 20% being singletons. The material sequenced was CD8+ T cells from PBMCs. The receptor set was obtained from a human donor in good health (CMV status not recorded). Some clones in this sample may be carry-over from other donors' samples.

J is TRBJ2-2 and V is TRBV2, with D perhaps TRBD1 (5 bases). The CDR3 has 16 residues. Trimming took off 2 bases at V and 1 base at J, with 11 bases between the two ends. CDR1 and CDR2 (germline): SNHLY, FYNNEI. The CDR3 coding sequence is TGTGCCAGCAGTGAATGGGTGACAGTGAACACCGGGGAGCTGTTTTTT. Translation gives CASSEWVTVNTGELFF.

The chain employs TRBV15 and TRBJ1-4, with no clear D. The length of the CDR3 is 15 residues. The V end lost 4 bases, the J end lost 7 bases, and 16 bases lay between the germline ends. Germline V lookup: CDR1 LNHNV, CDR2 YYDKDF (reference sequence). The CDR3 region is CATSKSGRKGEKLFF. The CDR3 DNA reads as TGTGCCACCAGCAAAAGCGGGCGGAAGGGTGAAAAACTGTTTTTT.

CDR3 amino acids: CSARGQGSSYEQYF. The CDR3 DNA follows: TGCAGTGCTAGGGGACAGGGAAGCTCCTACGAGCAGTACTTC. V is TRBV20-1 and J is TRBJ2-7, with 9 bases aligning to TRBD1. The CDR3 has 14 amino acids. Germline values: CDR1 DFQATT, CDR2 SNEGSKA (reference sequence). V lost 3 bases, J lost 0 bases, and 3 bases stayed unmatched.

The chain has TRBV2 and TRBJ2-7; D is uncertain. CDR1 is SNHLY, CDR2 FYNNEI, per germline. The germline V and J ends were trimmed by 4 bases and 6 bases, with 10 bases remaining between them. CDR3 length: 12 amino acids. The CDR3: CASSVLSGEQYF. The CDR3 nucleotides are TGTGCCAGCAGTGTTCTGTCGGGCGAGCAGTACTTC.

This clonotype was observed once. The CDR3 DNA follows: TGTGCCAGCAACCTGGGCAGCAATCAGCCCCAGCATTTT. It translates to CASNLGSNQPQHF. The chain recombines TRBV28 with TRBJ1-5; D remains unclear. The V gene lost 7 bases and the J gene lost 1 base, with 8 bases spanning the gap. This CDR3 contains 13 residues. CDR1 and CDR2 from the germline V gene are MDHEN and SYDVKM.

This chain links TRBV4-1 with TRBJ1-5; D might be TRBD1 (6 bases). The CDR3 runs 18 residues. The germline V and J ends were trimmed by 2 bases and 0 bases, with 17 bases remaining between them. The germline CDR1 and CDR2 sequences are MGHRA and YSYEKL. Here the CDR3 DNA reads TGCGCCAGCAGCCAAACTCCCCCCGGACAGCATAGCAATCAGCCCCAGCATTTT. Its translation: CASSQTPPGQHSNQPQHF.

This clonotype was observed a few times. The chain employs TRBV5-1 and TRBJ2-1; TRBD1 matches 8 bases. Trimming took 4 bases from V and 6 from J; bases not matched to a gene: 3. CDR1 SGHRS and CDR2 YFSETQ come from the germline V gene. This CDR3 spans 13 amino acids. The CDR3 nucleotides read TGCGCCAGCAGCCAGGACAGGGCCAATGAGCAGTTCTTC. This sequence encodes CASSQDRANEQFF.

The genes are TRBV7-6 and TRBJ2-3; D is perhaps TRBD2 (5 bases). Trimming took off 1 base at V and 1 base at J, with 9 bases between the two ends. Germline assignment: CDR1 SGHVS and CDR2 FNYEAQ. The CDR3 is 15 residues long. The CDR3 region has the DNA TGTGCCAGCAGCTTAGGCACAGCGGGCACAGATACGCAGTATTTT. This gives the protein CASSLGTAGTDTQYF.

This clonotype was counted many times. V gene TRBV12-3 or TRBV12-4 combines with J gene TRBJ1-5; D might be TRBD1 (6 bases). The CDR3 is 14 amino acids. The V and J ends lost 3 bases and 3 bases respectively, with 9 bases between them. CDR3 DNA sequence: TGTGCCAGCAGTTTCGGACAGTCCAATCAGCCCCAGCATTTT. This encodes CASSFGQSNQPQHF.

This clonotype was counted at least ten times. J is TRBJ2-7 and V is TRBV6-6; D is unclear. The CDR3 spans 13 residues. The ends were cut back, 2 bases at V and 6 bases at J, with 11 bases in the middle. CDR1 and CDR2 from the germline V gene are MNHNY and SVGAGI (reference sequence). This CDR3 is CASSYPETGEQYF. The CDR3 nucleotides read TGTGCCAGCAGTTACCCCGAAACGGGCGAGCAGTACTTC.

This clonotype showed up just once. V and J are TRBV11-1 and TRBJ1-2, with D maybe TRBD1 (6 bases). This CDR3 region has 14 residues. CDR1 and CDR2 from the germline V gene are SGHAT and FQDESV (reference sequence). Deletions cut 1 base from V and 6 bases from J, with 12 bases between. Here the CDR3 reads CASSLVGDMNGYTF. As DNA, the CDR3 is TGTGCCAGCAGCTTAGTTGGGGACATGAATGGCTACACCTTC. Full variable domain (remainder filled in from reference TRBV11-1 and TRBJ1-2): EAEVAQSPRYKITEKSQAVAFWCDPISGHATLYWYRQILGQGPELLVQFQDESVVDDSQLPKDRFSAERLKGVDSTLKIQPAELGDSAMYLCASSLVGDMNGYTFGSGTRLTVV.

The table lists this clonotype with many counts. The chain combines TRBV19 with TRBJ1-2, with 7 nucleotides matching TRBD1. V gave up 8 bases and J gave up 4 bases; unmatched junction bases: 10. The CDR3 is 14 amino acids. From germline, CDR1 is LNHDA and CDR2 SQIVND (reference sequence). CDR3 amino acids: CASLDRRLFYGYTF. The CDR3 DNA follows: TGTGCCAGTTTGGACAGGCGGTTATTCTATGGCTACACCTTC.

This clonotype appeared a few times. J is TRBJ2-2 and V is TRBV27, with TRBD2 identical over 7 bases. CDR1 and CDR2 (germline): MNHEY, SMNVEV (reference sequence). V lost 4 bases, J lost 4 bases, and 3 bases stayed unmatched. CDR3 length equals 14 residues. The CDR3 DNA is TGTGCCAGCAGTTGGACTAGTGGCACCGGGGAGCTGTTTTTT. Translation: CASSWTSGTGELFF.

A word on this clonotype: A much bigger clone sits one base away, suggesting this may be a read error. The chain has TRBV5-1 and TRBJ1-1; tentative D call: TRBD1 (6 bases). Germline V gene lookup returns CDR1 SGHRS and CDR2 YFSETQ. The CDR3 has 14 amino acids. Between the trimmed V and J ends, which lost 4 bases and 0 bases, there was a span of 10 bases. CDR3 sequence: CASSQGQLNTEAFF. The CDR3 nucleotides are TGCGCCAGCAGCCAGGGACAATTGAACACTGAAGCTTTCTTT.

Notes on this clonotype: A read error may explain this, as a much larger clone is one base away. The chain combines TRBV7-8 with TRBJ1-2; D is possibly TRBD1 (5 bases). This CDR3 has 14 residues. CDR1 is SGHVS, CDR2 FQNEAQ, per germline. The CDR3 nucleotides are TGTGCCAGCCTTACCCCGGGGGTTAACTGTGGCTACACCTTC. As protein: CASLTPGVNCGYTF.

This clonotype came up a few times. The V gene is TRBV7-6, the J gene TRBJ2-7, with unresolved D. Trimming took 5 bases from V and 2 from J, leaving 13 bases between them. Germline CDR1 is SGHVS and CDR2 is FNYEAQ. The length of the CDR3 is 14 residues. The CDR3 reads CASSHPTDPYEQYF. DNA of the CDR3: TGTGCCAGCAGCCACCCCACGGACCCCTACGAGCAGTACTTC.

The chain employs TRBV27 and TRBJ2-5, with D possibly being TRBD2 (5 bases). Trimming shortened V by 3 bases and J by 2 bases, and 13 bases separated the two germline ends. The CDR3 totals 15 residues. Germline values: CDR1 MNHEY, CDR2 SMNVEV (reference sequence). DNA of the CDR3: TGTGCCAGCAGTTTGGCGGGTCTGATTCAAGAGACCCAGTACTTC. This sequence encodes CASSLAGLIQETQYF.

This clonotype was picked up many times. The gene calls are TRBV7-9 and TRBJ1-2; D is unresolved. Trimming removed 5 bases at V and 3 bases at J, with 10 bases between. The CDR3 spans 13 residues. The germline gives CDR1 SEHNR, CDR2 FQNEAQ (reference sequence). The CDR3 loop is CASSDSTDYGYTF. DNA of the CDR3: TGTGCCAGCAGCGACTCGACGGACTATGGCTACACCTTC.

The chain couples TRBV29-1 to TRBJ2-7; tentative D call: TRBD2 (7 bases). Germline V gene lookup returns CDR1 SQVTM and CDR2 ANQGSEA. CDR3 size: 14 residues. V was trimmed by 3 bases and J by 5 bases, leaving 17 bases between them. CDR3 in DNA: TGCAGCGTTGAGGGGGGGGCCCGGGGAAACGAGCAGTACTTC. Amino acids: CSVEGGARGNEQYF.

V is TRBV6-5 and J is TRBJ2-3; TRBD2 matches 9 bases. J lost 4 bases, V lost 4 bases, and 6 bases had no gene match. Per germline, CDR1 MNHEY and CDR2 SVGAGI. This CDR3 spans 15 amino acids. The CDR3 nucleotides are TGTGCCAGCAGTTTAGATAGCGGGGGTGCAGATACGCAGTATTTT. Translated, it gives CASSLDSGGADTQYF.

V usage is TRBV5-6 and J usage is TRBJ2-2, with no clear D. CDR1 is SGHDT, CDR2 YYEEEE, per germline. The CDR3 contains 12 residues. V gave up 4 bases and J gave up 6 bases, with 7 bases separating them. CDR3: CASSQPAGELFF. The CDR3, as DNA: TGTGCCAGCAGCCAACCGGCCGGGGAGCTGTTTTTT.

This clonotype was seen only once. Sequence at one end of the junction differs from germline and may be a read error. The chain is built from TRBV5-6 and TRBJ2-1, with 7 positions matching TRBD1. Looked up from germline, CDR1 is SGHDT and CDR2 is YYEEEE. The CDR3 is 12 amino acids. The CDR3 sequence is CASSLDPGGMFF. CDR3 nucleotide sequence: TGTGCCAGTAGCTTGGATCCAGGGGGAATGTTCTTC.

This clonotype was found many times. The V call is TRBV12-3 or TRBV12-4, the J call TRBJ1-6; D remains unclear. Trimming shortened V by 2 bases and J by 3 bases, and 14 bases separated the two germline ends. The CDR3 covers 17 residues. CDR3 sequence: CASSLTETDNYNSPLHF. The CDR3 DNA reads as TGTGCCAGCAGTTTAACCGAGACCGATAACTATAATTCACCCCTCCACTTT.

This clonotype was counted many times. The rearrangement uses TRBV7-6 and TRBJ1-1, with D possibly matching TRBD1 (5 bases). Germline values: CDR1 SGHVS, CDR2 FNYEAQ. Between the trimmed V and J ends, which lost 2 bases and 5 bases, there was a span of 15 bases. The CDR3 runs to 15 residues. CDR3 loop: CASSLMSTGVTEAFF. The CDR3 nucleotides are TGTGCCAGCAGCTTAATGAGTACGGGGGTGACTGAAGCTTTCTTT.

The chain uses TRBV20-1 and TRBJ1-2; D not resolved. Germline V lookup: CDR1 DFQATT, CDR2 SNEGSKA (reference sequence). The germline V and J ends were trimmed by 3 bases and 8 bases, with 16 bases remaining between them. This CDR3 has 13 amino acids. The CDR3 DNA reads TGCAGTGCTAGGGCCTTAATGAACGGGGGCTACACCTTC. Protein product: CSARALMNGGYTF.

This sequence joins TRBV20-1 and TRBJ2-1; 8 bases agree with TRBD1. Trimming took 4 bases from V and 2 from J; bases not matched to a gene: 13. The CDR3 is made up of 17 amino acids. Per germline, CDR1 DFQATT and CDR2 SNEGSKA (reference sequence). The CDR3 DNA reads as TGCAGTGCTACGGGAGTCGACAGGGGCACCGCCTACAATGAGCAGTTCTTC. This sequence encodes CSATGVDRGTAYNEQFF.

Worth noting for this clonotype: An end of the junction differs from the germline gene, which may be a read error. V gene TRBV5-3 combines with J gene TRBJ2-7; D may be TRBD2 (6 bases). TRBV5-3 is an open reading frame whose function is uncertain. The CDR3 runs 17 residues. DNA of the CDR3: TGTGCCAGCAGCTTGCGGGGCAGGGCTGATGCGAATTACGAGCAGTACTTC. This encodes CASSLRGRADANYEQYF.

This clonotype was observed many times. V and J are TRBV28 and TRBJ1-1; no clear D gene. V was pared by 1 base and J by 5 bases, with 2 bases between. There are 11 residues in the CDR3. The V gene's germline CDR1 is MDHEN and CDR2 SYDVKM. CDR3 nucleotides: TGTGCCAGCAGTTTATCAACTGAAGCTTTCTTT. Encoded protein: CASSLSTEAFF.

V gene TRBV2 combines with J gene TRBJ2-5; 13 positions agree with TRBD2. The CDR3 is 15 amino acids. V lost 4 bases to trimming and J lost 4 bases; unmatched junction nucleotides: 3. Per the germline V gene, CDR1 is SNHLY and CDR2 is FYNNEI. The CDR3 region is CASSGLAGGGETQYF. CDR3 in DNA: TGTGCCAGCAGTGGACTAGCGGGGGGAGGAGAGACCCAGTACTTC.

The chain is built from TRBV20-1 and TRBJ2-5; 10 nucleotides agree with TRBD2. CDR1 is DFQATT and CDR2 is SNEGSKA in the germline V gene (reference sequence). The CDR3 has 15 amino acids. With 5 bases clipped from V and 1 base from J, the junction kept 7 bases outside the gene matches. DNA of the CDR3: TGCAGTGCTGGAGGACTAGCGGAACTCCAAGAGACCCAGTACTTC. Translating it yields CSAGGLAELQETQYF.

This clonotype has a handful of counts. V usage is TRBV7-2 and J usage is TRBJ2-7; D may be TRBD2 (6 bases). Trimming pared 6 bases from V and 2 bases from J, leaving 17 bases between. The V gene's germline CDR1 is SGHTA and CDR2 FQGNSA. This CDR3 is 15 amino acids long. The CDR3 sequence: CASRVERTGAYEQYF. The DNA for the CDR3 is TGTGCCAGCAGGGTGGAGCGGACGGGAGCCTACGAGCAGTACTTC.

This clonotype turned up a few times. This chain joins TRBV4-2 and TRBJ2-1; 11 positions agree with TRBD2. Germline V gene data show CDR1 as LGHNA and CDR2 as YNFKEQ. J lost 5 bases, V lost 1 base, and 7 bases had no gene match. The CDR3 spans 17 residues. CDR3 residues: CASSQGRLAGGDNEQFF. The CDR3 DNA sequence: TGTGCCAGCAGCCAAGGTAGGCTAGCGGGGGGCGACAATGAGCAGTTCTTC.